This T cell receptor beta chain was captured by sequencing in a study of monozygotic twins with cystic fibrosis. Overall study findings and caveats: Monozygotic CF twins shared more identical nucleotide clonotypes than unrelated patients. V usage most resembled the co-twin in 13 of 16 pairs. The repertoire was suggested to be naive-dominated, clonality median roughly 0.0089. In this small cohort, shared CDR3 numbers showed no association with age, concordance or disease severity.

Worth noting for this clone: Antigen specificity is unknown.

Per the germline V gene, CDR1 is LNHDA and CDR2 is SQIVND (reference sequence). V was pared by 5 bases and J by 4 bases, with 6 bases between. The CDR3 length is 12 residues. The protocol was immunoSEQ multiplex PCR, while the TCRdb copy is restricted to in-frame clones and leaves out a portion. Of about 22,000 clones listed, around nine tenths are singletons. J is TRBJ1-5 and V is TRBV19; unclear D gene. The specimen sequenced was blood. This clonotype was sampled from a woman aged 25 to 39 with cystic fibrosis. The CDR3 DNA sequence: TGTGCCAGTAGTTCGCGTAATCAGCCCCAGCATTTT. Translation: CASSSRNQPQHF.